The clone carrying this T cell receptor (beta chain) has only one observation. What it recognizes is unknown. A much bigger clone sits one base away, suggesting this may be a read error. TCRdb re-called the 5' RACE reads through MiXCR, storing one row per CDR3 protein. The data hold about 220,000 distinct CDR3 sequences, with around 6.6% observed a single time. The sample belongs to a study of CD8 T cells in ankylosing spondylitis. Study-wide results and caveats: There was a TCR beta motif, made of eight highly homologous variants, that appeared characteristic of ankylosing spondylitis blood.

Per the germline V gene, CDR1 is MNHEY and CDR2 is SMNVEV (reference sequence). Trimming took 11 bases from V and 6 from J, leaving 17 bases between them. The CDR3 has 13 amino acids. Sequencing input: blood, either unsorted or a sorted T cell fraction (not recorded which). The chain is built from TRBV27 and TRBJ1-5; the D gene is possibly TRBD1 (5 bases). The sequence was obtained from a male donor with ankylosing spondylitis. CDR3 protein: CAGGPGRGQPQHF. The CDR3 coding sequence is TGTGCCGGCGGCCCAGGGAGGGGTCAGCCCCAGCATTTT.